This T cell receptor beta chain was recovered during a study of T cell responses to AZD1222 COVID-19 vaccine. Measured with immunoSEQ multiplex PCR; TCRdb has only the in-frame clones, and not every one. The repertoire holds around 84,000 clones, with 88% as singletons. Findings of the study overall: Clonal diversity may have been underestimated in mostly white British donors. Vaccine-related CD4 TCRs covered spike, predominating at 160-218 and 743-854. An increase in Spike-specific TCR breadth and depth was observed after two AZD1222 doses. Repertoires in all cases were sampled only once the peak T cell response had passed.

V shed 3 bases and J shed 0 bases, with 12 bases lying between them. The CDR3 totals 15 residues. Germline V gene data show CDR1 as MGHDK and CDR2 as SYGVNS. About this clone itself: Antigen: not known.

This chain links TRBV25-1 with TRBJ2-7, with D possibly matching TRBD1 (6 bases). This sequence originates from an adult in good health. The sample in question was peripheral blood, obtained on day 0 of AZD1222 vaccination. As DNA, the CDR3 is TGTGCCAGCAGTGATGTCGACAGGTCCTCCTACGAGCAGTACTTC. Translating gives CASSDVDRSSYEQYF.